A single sample gave rise to the 24 T cell receptor beta chains below, sequenced in a study of OX40 agonist ivuxolimab in advanced cancers. Only in-frame clones appear in the TCRdb table, and some are missing; sequencing was by immunoSEQ multiplex PCR. The repertoire holds 55,000 to 75,000 clones, with about 86% as singletons. The sample here was CD4+ or CD8+ T cells sorted from blood, taken in a trial of the OX40 agonist ivuxolimab. These receptors all come from an adult with an advanced solid tumor such as melanoma, head and neck, liver or kidney cancer.

The genes are TRBV28 and TRBJ2-6; D might be TRBD2 (5 bases). Deletions cut 8 bases from V and 1 base from J, with 12 bases between. Germline V gene lookup returns CDR1 MDHEN and CDR2 SYDVKM. This CDR3 contains 15 residues. The DNA of the CDR3 is TGTGCCAGCGGGGAGTCGATTTCTGGGGCCAACGTCCTGACTTTC. This codes for CASGESISGANVLTF.

V usage is TRBV7-2 and J usage is TRBJ1-2; tentatively, D is TRBD1 (5 bases). The germline CDR1 and CDR2 sequences are SGHTA and FQGNSA. V lost 0 bases, J lost 5 bases, and 19 bases lay in between. CDR3 length: 17 amino acids. Written as DNA, the CDR3 is TGTGCCAGCAGCTTAGCGCATCAGAGGGGCGCTGGATATGGCTACACCTTC. Translation: CASSLAHQRGAGYGYTF.

This clone occurred a few times. The chain links TRBV7-2 to TRBJ1-2, with D unresolved. Trimming removed 5 bases at V and 10 bases at J, with 11 bases between. The CDR3 contains 11 residues. Germline lookup yields CDR1 SGHTA and CDR2 FQGNSA. CDR3 sequence: CASSPGVFYTF. CDR3 in DNA: TGTGCCAGCAGCCCTGGGGTCTTCTACACCTTC. Complete variable domain (other parts from reference TRBV7-2 and TRBJ1-2): GAGVSQSPSNKVTEKGKDVELRCDPISGHTALYWYRQSLGQGLEFLIYFQGNSAPDKSGLPSDRFSAERTGGSVSTLTIQRTQQEDSAVYLCASSPGVFYTFGSGTRLTVV.

The V call is TRBV25-1, the J call TRBJ2-6; the D call may be TRBD1 or TRBD2 (5 bases each). In germline, CDR1 is MGHDK, CDR2 SYGVNS. V was cut by 1 base and J by 1 base, with 11 bases left in between. This CDR3 has 17 amino acids. The CDR3 protein is CASSESGWGSGANVLTF. The CDR3 nucleotides are TGTGCCAGCAGTGAATCGGGATGGGGGTCTGGGGCCAACGTCCTGACTTTC.

V is TRBV5-6 and J is TRBJ1-2; D remains ambiguous. The CDR3 is 13 amino acids. V lost 2 bases and J 2 bases, leaving 7 bases between the germline ends. CDR1 and CDR2 (germline): SGHDT, YYEEEE. CDR3 amino acids: CASSFGRNYGYTF. The CDR3 nucleotides read TGTGCCAGCAGCTTTGGGCGGAACTATGGCTACACCTTC.

This chain connects TRBV29-1 to TRBJ2-7, with a possible D match to TRBD2 (6 bases). V was trimmed by 5 bases and J by 4 bases, leaving 9 bases between them. Germline V CDR1 and CDR2: SQVTM, ANQGSEA. This CDR3 spans 11 amino acids. Here the CDR3 reads CSVTGGYEQYF. DNA for the CDR3: TGCAGCGTTACTGGGGGGTACGAGCAGTACTTC.

The table lists this clone with a count of one. The chain is built from TRBV9 and TRBJ1-1; 11 bases align to TRBD1. Germline V gene lookup returns CDR1 SGDLS and CDR2 YYNGEE. Trimming at V came to 4 bases and at J to 5 bases, leaving 4 bases not matched to a gene. This CDR3 has 14 amino acids. CDR3 bases: TGTGCCAGCAGCCCGGGACAGGGGGGTACTGAAGCTTTCTTT. Translation gives CASSPGQGGTEAFF. Complete variable domain (other parts from reference TRBV9 and TRBJ1-1): DSGVTQTPKHLITATGQRVTLRCSPRSGDLSVYWYQQSLDQGLQFLIQYYNGEERAKGNILERFSAQQFPDLHSELNLSSLELGDSALYFCASSPGQGGTEAFFGQGTRLTVV.

V is TRBV11-2 and J is TRBJ1-1; TRBD1 is a possible D gene (5 bases). CDR1 SGHAT and CDR2 FQNNGV come from the germline V gene. CDR3 length: 17 amino acids. Trimming took off 0 bases at V and 2 bases at J, with 16 bases between the two ends. For the CDR3, the DNA is TGTGCCAGCAGCTTAGAGACAGTGCGAAGATTAAACACTGAAGCTTTCTTT. This codes for CASSLETVRRLNTEAFF.

The chain joins TRBV28 to TRBJ1-2; TRBD1 agrees at 7 bases. The germline gives CDR1 MDHEN, CDR2 SYDVKM. This CDR3 is 14 amino acids long. Trimming cost V 6 bases and J 8 bases; bases outside gene matches: 12. In nucleotides, the CDR3 is TGTGCCAGCAGAACGACAGGGATCTTTCTCGGCTACACCTTC. Translated, it gives CASRTTGIFLGYTF.

This clone was seen just once. The rearrangement joins TRBV10-3 to TRBJ2-5; the D gene is possibly TRBD2 (5 bases). The CDR3 is 14 residues long. CDR1 is ENHRY and CDR2 is SYGVKD in the germline V gene. Trimming pared 3 bases from V and 0 bases from J, leaving 8 bases between. The CDR3 DNA sequence: TGTGCCATCAGTGACCCGGGGTACCAAGAGACCCAGTACTTC. Amino acids: CAISDPGYQETQYF.

This chain joins TRBV18 and TRBJ2-1; a possible D gene is TRBD1 (7 bases). Germline CDR1 KGHSH, CDR2 LQKENI. Deletions cut 2 bases from V and 9 bases from J, with 17 bases between. This CDR3 has 15 residues. This chain's CDR3 is CASSPEAGGGGEQFF. The CDR3 bases are TGTGCCAGCTCACCAGAGGCAGGGGGAGGAGGTGAGCAGTTCTTC. The full variable domain, rest sourced from reference TRBV18 and TRBJ2-1, is NAGVMQNPRHLVRRRGQEARLRCSPMKGHSHVYWYRQLPEEGLKFMVYLQKENIIDESGMPKERFSAEFPKEGPSILRIQQVVRGDSAAYFCASSPEAGGGGEQFFGPGTRLTVL.

This chain links TRBV19 with TRBJ2-1; possible D gene TRBD2, 6 bases. This CDR3 spans 14 amino acids. Trimming removed 5 bases at V and 5 bases at J, with 13 bases between. CDR1 is LNHDA and CDR2 is SQIVND in the germline V gene (reference sequence). CDR3 sequence: CASSLPGLNNEQFF. The CDR3 bases are TGTGCCAGTAGTCTCCCGGGACTCAACAATGAGCAGTTCTTC.

This clone has just one count. Other nucleotide sequences in the sample specify the same CDR3. The chain uses TRBV7-9 and TRBJ2-7; 8 bases line up with TRBD1. The V segment lost 1 base and the J segment 7 bases; nucleotides outside the gene matches: 9. The CDR3 has 15 amino acids. Germline CDR1 SEHNR, CDR2 FQNEAQ (reference sequence). The CDR3 protein is CASSLDRTGPREQYF. In DNA, the CDR3 is TGTGCCAGCAGCTTAGACAGGACAGGGCCACGGGAGCAGTACTTC.

The DNA of the CDR3 is TGTGCCAGCTCACCACCGGGACCACCTGGTGAGCAGTTCTTC. Protein product: CASSPPGPPGEQFF. J is TRBJ2-1 and V is TRBV18, with D possibly called TRBD1 or TRBD2 (5 bases each). V was trimmed by 0 bases and J by 9 bases, leaving 12 bases between them. This CDR3 has 14 amino acids. Germline lookup yields CDR1 KGHSH and CDR2 LQKENI.

This chain joins TRBV5-1 and TRBJ2-6, with TRBD1 identical over 7 bases. Trimming cost V 4 bases and J 2 bases; bases outside gene matches: 12. Germline loops: CDR1 SGHRS, CDR2 YFSETQ. The CDR3 covers 18 residues. CDR3 sequence reads: CASSMDEQGPTGANVLTF. CDR3 in DNA: TGCGCCAGCAGCATGGACGAACAGGGGCCTACTGGGGCCAACGTCCTGACTTTC.

The chain recombines TRBV5-6 with TRBJ2-6, with a weak D call TRBD1 (5 bases). CDR1 is SGHDT, CDR2 YYEEEE, per germline. There are 16 residues in the CDR3. Trimming removed 0 bases at V and 3 bases at J, with 10 bases between. The DNA for the CDR3 is TGTGCCAGCAGCTTGGATGGGGCCGGTGGGGCCAACGTCCTGACTTTC. Its translation is CASSLDGAGGANVLTF.

This clone has a single count. The chain couples TRBV11-3 to TRBJ2-3; 8 bases match TRBD2. V gave up 5 bases and J gave up 6 bases; unmatched junction bases: 7. The CDR3 has 14 amino acids. The germline gives CDR1 SGHNT, CDR2 YENEEA. The CDR3 bases are TGTGCCAGCAGCCCGGGGGGGCTTGGGGATACGCAGTATTTT. Amino acids: CASSPGGLGDTQYF.

The sample holds one count of this clone. This chain uses TRBV7-8 with TRBJ2-7; perhaps TRBD2 as D (6 bases). Trimming took 4 bases from V and 3 from J, leaving 16 bases between them. Germline V gene data show CDR1 as SGHVS and CDR2 as FQNEAQ. This CDR3 spans 15 amino acids. CDR3 loop: CASSSLPGVGYEQYF. The CDR3 DNA reads as TGTGCCAGCAGCTCCCTCCCGGGGGTAGGCTACGAGCAGTACTTC.

The V gene is TRBV11-2, the J gene TRBJ1-3, with 7 positions matching TRBD1. Germline V lookup: CDR1 SGHAT, CDR2 FQNNGV. The CDR3 loop spans 15 amino acids. The J segment lost 4 bases and the V segment lost 5 bases, leaving 8 bases of the junction unmatched. The CDR3 DNA follows: TGTGCCAGCAGCCTCCTAGGGACAGCCGGAAACACCATATATTTT. This sequence encodes CASSLLGTAGNTIYF.

The count of this clone is one. For the CDR3, the DNA is TGTGCCAGCAGACCTAACAGGGGGACCAAAAACATTCAGTACTTC. Residues: CASRPNRGTKNIQYF. The chain links TRBV7-2 to TRBJ2-4, with 8 bases aligning to TRBD1. Looked up from germline, CDR1 is SGHTA and CDR2 is FQGNSA. V trimming: 6 bases; J trimming: 2 bases; junction bases outside the gene matches: 6. This CDR3 contains 15 residues.

This sequence joins TRBV27 and TRBJ2-2, with 11 bases aligning to TRBD2. The germline gives CDR1 MNHEY, CDR2 SMNVEV (reference sequence). CDR3 length: 15 residues. The junction had 4 bases not matched to a gene; V was cut back by 3 bases and J by 7 bases. The CDR3 bases are TGTGCCAGCAGTTTCACTAGCGGGAGTGTCGGGGAGCTGTTTTTT. It codes for CASSFTSGSVGELFF.

As DNA, the CDR3 is TGTGCCATCAGTGAGAATGGACAGGGAGACGAGCAGTACTTC. This codes for CAISENGQGDEQYF. This rearrangement joins TRBV10-3 to TRBJ2-7, with 8 bases aligning to TRBD1. Per the germline V gene, CDR1 is ENHRY and CDR2 is SYGVKD. This CDR3 has 14 amino acids. The V and J ends lost 2 bases and 5 bases, in that order; junction bases with no gene match: 5.

The chain employs TRBV7-6 and TRBJ2-2, with 12 bases identical to TRBD2. CDR3 size: 18 residues. CDR1 is SGHVS and CDR2 is FNYEAQ in the germline V gene. The ends lost 0 bases at V and 8 bases at J; junction bases unmatched: 10. CDR3 DNA: TGTGCCAGCAGCTTAGCGCCGCTAGCGGGGGGGCCTAATGGGGAGCTGTTTTTT. Protein sequence: CASSLAPLAGGPNGELFF.

The chain joins TRBV7-3 to TRBJ2-6; D possibly corresponds to TRBD1 (7 bases). The length of the CDR3 is 18 residues. Between the trimmed V and J ends, which lost 0 bases and 0 bases, there was a span of 12 bases. Germline CDR1 is SGHTA and CDR2 is FQGTGA. CDR3 protein: CASSLTAGQYSGANVLTF. Written as DNA, the CDR3 is TGTGCCAGCAGCTTAACGGCGGGACAGTACTCTGGGGCCAACGTCCTGACTTTC.